This TCR beta chain was recorded in a study of blood T cells in healthy people across ages (dated by TCRdb to about 2015). Concerning the study at large: Template switching captured roughly one uniquely barcoded TCR beta cDNA molecule per two T cells in model experiments. Using deep sequencing normalized with unique cDNA molecular identifiers, the study measured how TCR beta repertoire diversity changes with age. Four age groups were formed from the donors: young (average approximately 16 years), middle-aged (approximately 40), aged (under 70) and long-lived (less than 85). To avoid experimental bias, donors of different ages were spread randomly across the sequencing lanes. For two donors (one aged 18 to 30 and one aged 80 or older), the study analyzed two additional independent replicas of 1 million unique cDNA reads from the same blood draw. What the authors observed across the whole study: Estimates of total diversity based on one million sequenced T cells were regarded as lower bounds and as underestimates. Observed TCR beta diversity correlated strongly with the percentage of naive T cells measured by flow cytometry. Compared with the aged group, the long-lived group had more naive CD4+ T cells, fewer expanded clones and increased TCR diversity, a pattern suggesting age selection. Observed TCR beta diversity per million T cells fell roughly linearly with age, and a significant reduction was already apparent by age roughly 40. Since profiling was done on bulk unsorted PBMCs, naive and antigen-experienced compartments could not be conclusively compared. Because donor CMV infection status was unknown, age-related changes in expanded clonotypes were potentially confounded.

Donors were around 37 systemically healthy Caucasian individuals from Russia aged about 6 to 100 years. Around 10 milliliters of peripheral blood were drawn from each donor into EDTA-treated Vacutainer tubes. Ficoll-Paque density-gradient centrifugation was used to isolate PBMCs, with at least 6.5 million per sample. Total RNA was extracted from PBMCs with Trizol reagent, with at least 6 micrograms obtained per sample. Naive CD45RAhigh/CD27high T cell percentages were measured by flow cytometry on a PBMC aliquot from every donor. Trimmed from V: 4 bases; trimmed from J: 5 bases; junction bases lacking a gene match: 11. CDR1 and CDR2 are drawn from the germline V gene: SGHRS, YFSETQ. The CDR3 runs 15 residues from the cysteine to the phenylalanine. The entry retains the CDR3 DNA only, 45 bases that are in frame from base 1. This clonotype was counted between two and nine times. Its antigen remains unidentified. There are no base qualities to consult, and no much larger clone falls within one base.

Library construction relied on 5' RACE. These reads were obtained on an Illumina HiSeq 2500. The second PCR ran for roughly 6 to 11 cycles and used a J-beta primer mix along with a sample-barcoded 5' primer. A template-switch 5' adaptor carrying 12 random nucleotides introduced a unique molecular identifier onto each TCR beta cDNA molecule. Each sample yielded at least 2.5 million CDR3-containing paired-end reads. All of the RNA was converted into first-strand cDNA using the Mint cDNA synthesis kit, with a TRBC-specific oligonucleotide serving as the primer. After uracil-DNA glycosylase treatment, a first 18-cycle PCR used universal primers M1SS and BC2_uni_R on all cDNA. Under the source paper's analysis protocol: For normalization, 1 million high-quality reads, each with a distinct molecular identifier, were randomly selected from each sample. Reads with shared molecular identifiers were discarded instead of being binned into consensus sequences. CDR3 identification, clonotype clustering and error correction used MiTCR with a Q25 quality threshold and the strictest error-elimination algorithm. A nonparametric unseen species model with Euler transformation was used to estimate lower-bound total TCR beta diversity. TCRdb applied fastp at Q25 and MiXCR to the public reads, then kept only in-frame beta chains. Duplicate CDR3 protein sequences are folded into a single record with the most common DNA and genes. In this record, the V and J calls reflect TCRdb's handling and not the investigators' own analysis. Present in this sample are fewer than 900,000 distinct CDR3 sequences, about 34% of which were seen just once. 10% to 15% of the sample comes from the top ten.

Sequencing was performed on blood. The chain is encoded by TRBV5-1 joined to TRBJ2-7; 8 bases in the junction line up with TRBD1. The sequence came from a man aged 18 to 29 in good health. The DNA sequence is TGCGCCAGCAGCCCCTGGGGCAGGGGGCTTAACGAGCAGTACTTC. The resulting protein is CASSPWGRGLNEQYF.